This T cell receptor beta chain originates from a study of T cells in Graves' hyperthyroidism and ophthalmopathy. Study in general: Peripheral blood sampling occurred at initial diagnosis, before any treatment.

Amplification of TCR beta CDR3 regions used RNA as the template. The TCR CDR3 first-round RT-PCR relied on the HTBI primer set. In TCRdb, the multiplex PCR reads were re-called with MiXCR into one record per CDR3 protein. The sample carries about 500,000 distinct CDR3 sequences, approximately 15% recorded once. Graves' hyperthyroidism was deemed stable absent ophthalmopathy progression within 18 months. This clonotype appeared many times. The antigen is undetermined. General study results and limits: A model of 13 V-J pairs discriminated ophthalmopathy from stable hyperthyroidism.

This CDR3 contains 20 residues. J gave up 0 bases and V 3 bases, and 13 bases lay outside the gene matches. The chain uses TRBV12-3 or TRBV12-4 and TRBJ2-5, with TRBD2 matching over 13 bases. The clonotype comes from a woman between 18 and 29 years old with Graves' hyperthyroidism. Sequencing used blood. CDR3 region: CASSLVLRLAGGWDQETQYF. In DNA, the CDR3 is TGTGCCAGCAGTTTGGTGTTAAGACTAGCGGGAGGCTGGGACCAAGAGACCCAGTACTTC.